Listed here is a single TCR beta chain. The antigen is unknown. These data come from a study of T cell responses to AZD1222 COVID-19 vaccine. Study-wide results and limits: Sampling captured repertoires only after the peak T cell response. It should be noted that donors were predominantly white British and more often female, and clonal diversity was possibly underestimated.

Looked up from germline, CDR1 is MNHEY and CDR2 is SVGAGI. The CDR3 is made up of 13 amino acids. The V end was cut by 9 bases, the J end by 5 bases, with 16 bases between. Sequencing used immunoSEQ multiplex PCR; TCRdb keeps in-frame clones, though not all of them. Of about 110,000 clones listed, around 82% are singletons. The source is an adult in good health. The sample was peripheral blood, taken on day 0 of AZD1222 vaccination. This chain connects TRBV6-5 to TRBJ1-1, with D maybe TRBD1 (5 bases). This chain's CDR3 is CASTEGSWTEAFF. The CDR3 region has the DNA TGTGCCAGTACAGAGGGGTCTTGGACTGAAGCTTTCTTT.